The rows below give T cell receptor beta chains drawn from one sample of a study of T cell repertoires in cytomegalovirus infection. Their antigens are not known. TCRdb recomputed calls from the reads with MiXCR, one row per CDR3 protein. The sample yields about 700,000 distinct CDR3 sequences, around a third seen once. The material sequenced was cultured PBMCs, taken from culture after CMV antigen stimulation. The source is a human donor in good health (CMV status not recorded). Some clones in this sample may be carry-over from other donors' samples. Each CDR3 is given with its conserved first and last residue. The order of the fields is clone size, D gene, V gene, J gene, CDR3 DNA, CDR3 protein. A D gene is named only where the DNA matches it firmly. Not every row has a clone size; where given, it reads once, few, many or a size class.

clone_size: NA; d_call: NA; v_call: TRBV7-9; j_call: TRBJ2-1; cdr3_nt: TGTGCCAGCAGGGGCCCTGGGCTTGCTGAGCAGTTCTTC; cdr3_aa: CASRGPGLAEQFF
clone_size: NA; d_call: NA; v_call: TRBV6-2/TRBV6-3; j_call: TRBJ2-1; cdr3_nt: TGTGCCAGCAGTAAGGTGTACAATGAGCAGTTCTTC; cdr3_aa: CASSKVYNEQFF
clone_size: NA; d_call: TRBD1; v_call: TRBV7-9; j_call: TRBJ1-4; cdr3_nt: TGTGCCAGCAGCTCCACAGGGGTGGCGACTAATGAAAAACTGTTTTTT; cdr3_aa: CASSSTGVATNEKLFF
clone_size: NA; d_call: NA; v_call: TRBV5-1; j_call: TRBJ2-5; cdr3_nt: TGCGCCAGCAGGCAGGACAGCAACCAAGAGACCCAGTACTTC; cdr3_aa: CASRQDSNQETQYF
clone_size: once; d_call: TRBD2; v_call: TRBV6-6; j_call: TRBJ2-1; cdr3_nt: TGTGCCAGCAGGGTCCTAGCGGGGACGAGCTACAATGAGCAGTTCTTC; cdr3_aa: CASRVLAGTSYNEQFF
clone_size: NA; d_call: NA; v_call: TRBV4-1; j_call: TRBJ2-1; cdr3_nt: TGCGCCAGCAGCCTTCTTTGGGAGACAGAATACAATGAGCAGTTCTTC; cdr3_aa: CASSLLWETEYNEQFF
clone_size: once; d_call: NA; v_call: TRBV7-6; j_call: TRBJ2-2; cdr3_nt: TGTGCCAGCAGCTTAGGTTCCGGAACCACGAACACCGGGGAGCTGTTTTTT; cdr3_aa: CASSLGSGTTNTGELFF
clone_size: few; d_call: TRBD2; v_call: TRBV20-1; j_call: TRBJ2-1; cdr3_nt: TGCAGTGCTAGAACGGGGGGTTGGTACAATGAGCAGTTCTTC; cdr3_aa: CSARTGGWYNEQFF
clone_size: NA; d_call: TRBD2; v_call: TRBV7-8; j_call: TRBJ2-1; cdr3_nt: TGTGCCAGCAGCTTAGCGCCTAGCGGGAGTAATGAGCAGTTCTTC; cdr3_aa: CASSLAPSGSNEQFF
clone_size: few; d_call: NA; v_call: TRBV25-1; j_call: TRBJ1-2; cdr3_nt: TGTGCCAGCAGTGAATACAAGATGGGATCAGGCTATGGCTACACCTTC; cdr3_aa: CASSEYKMGSGYGYTF
clone_size: NA; d_call: NA; v_call: TRBV6-1; j_call: TRBJ1-5; cdr3_nt: TGTGCCAGCAGTGAAGTTAGCGGCAATCAGCCCCAGCATTTT; cdr3_aa: CASSEVSGNQPQHF
clone_size: NA; d_call: NA; v_call: TRBV19; j_call: TRBJ1-6; cdr3_nt: TGTGCCAGTACCACCATCGGGGAAGGTTCACCCCTCCACTTT; cdr3_aa: CASTTIGEGSPLHF
clone_size: NA; d_call: TRBD2; v_call: TRBV5-1; j_call: TRBJ2-1; cdr3_nt: TGCGCCAGCAGTTTGTGGACTAGCGGGAATACTGAGCAGTTCTTC; cdr3_aa: CASSLWTSGNTEQFF
clone_size: many; d_call: NA; v_call: TRBV7-2; j_call: TRBJ1-2; cdr3_nt: TGTGCCAGCAGCTTAGAATCGGTGAACTATGGCTACACCTTC; cdr3_aa: CASSLESVNYGYTF
clone_size: NA; d_call: NA; v_call: TRBV5-3; j_call: TRBJ2-7; cdr3_nt: TGTGCCAGCAGTCCGGTTGGGTCAGGCCCCTACGAGCAGTACTTC; cdr3_aa: CASSPVGSGPYEQYF
clone_size: many; d_call: NA; v_call: TRBV7-2; j_call: TRBJ2-5; cdr3_nt: TGTGCCAGCAGGGGTGGTGGGGATTTGAAGACCCAGTACTTC; cdr3_aa: CASRGGGDLKTQYF
clone_size: NA; d_call: NA; v_call: TRBV10-2; j_call: TRBJ2-5; cdr3_nt: TGCGCCAGCAGTTCAGGAGAGGGGGTCGGCGAGACCCAGTACTTC; cdr3_aa: CASSSGEGVGETQYF
clone_size: few; d_call: NA; v_call: TRBV5-4; j_call: TRBJ1-2; cdr3_nt: TGTGCCAGCAGCTTATCAAAGAACTATGGCTACACCTTC; cdr3_aa: CASSLSKNYGYTF
clone_size: few; d_call: TRBD2; v_call: TRBV2; j_call: TRBJ2-1; cdr3_nt: TGTGCCAGCAGTGAGACTAGCTTTTACAATGAGCAGTTCTTC; cdr3_aa: CASSETSFYNEQFF
clone_size: few; d_call: TRBD1; v_call: TRBV28; j_call: TRBJ2-2; cdr3_nt: TGTGCCAGCAGTTTCCGCCGGACAGGGGGGGACACCGGGGAGCTGTTTTTT; cdr3_aa: CASSFRRTGGDTGELFF
clone_size: NA; d_call: TRBD1; v_call: TRBV25-1; j_call: TRBJ2-1; cdr3_nt: TGTGCCAGCAATGAGGGACAGGGAGATGACGAGCAGTTCTTC; cdr3_aa: CASNEGQGDDEQFF
clone_size: few; d_call: NA; v_call: TRBV7-2; j_call: TRBJ2-1; cdr3_nt: TGTGCCAGCAGCCCCAGCGCGGCTATTTGGGAGCAGTTCTTC; cdr3_aa: CASSPSAAIWEQFF